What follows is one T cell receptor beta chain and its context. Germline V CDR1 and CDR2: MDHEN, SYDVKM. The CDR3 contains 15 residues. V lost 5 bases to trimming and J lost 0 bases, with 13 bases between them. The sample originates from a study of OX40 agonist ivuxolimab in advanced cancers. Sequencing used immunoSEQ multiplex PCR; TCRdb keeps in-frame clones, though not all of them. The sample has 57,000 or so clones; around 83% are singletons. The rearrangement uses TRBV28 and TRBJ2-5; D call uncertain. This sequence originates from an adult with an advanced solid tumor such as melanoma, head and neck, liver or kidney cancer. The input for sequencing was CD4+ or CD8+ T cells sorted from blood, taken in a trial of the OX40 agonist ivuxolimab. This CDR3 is CASSPNFSYQETQYF. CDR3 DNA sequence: TGTGCCAGCAGTCCTAATTTTTCGTACCAAGAGACCCAGTACTTC.